The next 18 T cell receptor beta chains were all read from a single sample in a study of cytomegalovirus exposure and HLA in healthy donors. Both 60 Vbeta primers and 13 Jbeta primers went into the PCR. Method: immunoSEQ multiplex PCR; TCRdb's copy keeps in-frame clones and lacks some. The table shows 130,000 to 150,000 clones, with 78% occurring only once. Source material: PBMCs. These receptors came from a male donor in good health and CMV-seronegative.

The chain is built from TRBV2 and TRBJ2-7; 7 positions match TRBD1. V lost 7 bases to trimming and J lost 0 bases; unmatched junction nucleotides: 6. This CDR3 has 14 residues. Per the germline V gene, CDR1 is SNHLY and CDR2 is FYNNEI. The CDR3 region is CASTSDRVSYEQYF. The CDR3 DNA follows: TGTGCCAGCACCTCCGACAGGGTCTCCTACGAGCAGTACTTC.

The genes are TRBV7-9 and TRBJ1-5; the D gene is possibly TRBD1 (6 bases). Trimming stripped 4 bases from V and 2 bases from J, with 18 bases between. Germline CDR1 SEHNR, CDR2 FQNEAQ (reference sequence). This CDR3 is 17 amino acids long. The CDR3 sequence is CASSSPAGDGRNQPQHF. CDR3 nucleotides: TGTGCCAGCAGCTCCCCCGCAGGGGACGGACGCAATCAGCCCCAGCATTTT.

This chain joins TRBV6-5 and TRBJ2-7; no clear D. The germline V and J ends were trimmed by 0 bases and 7 bases, with 10 bases remaining between them. Germline-derived CDR1 and CDR2 are MNHEY and SVGAGI. This CDR3 spans 13 amino acids. The chain's CDR3 is CASSYSRGREQYF. CDR3 coding DNA: TGTGCCAGCAGTTACTCTCGCGGAAGGGAGCAGTACTTC.

The chain carries TRBV7-3 and TRBJ2-3; D may be TRBD2 (5 bases). The V end lost 2 bases, the J end lost 1 base, and 10 bases lay between the germline ends. Germline assignment: CDR1 SGHTA and CDR2 FQGTGA. The length of the CDR3 is 15 residues. This chain's CDR3 is CASSLEGDGTDTQYF. The CDR3 region has the DNA TGTGCCAGCAGCTTAGAGGGCGATGGCACAGATACGCAGTATTTT.

The V gene is TRBV7-9, the J gene TRBJ2-7; 8 positions agree with TRBD2. CDR3 size: 15 residues. Germline V gene sequence: CDR1 SEHNR, CDR2 FQNEAQ (reference sequence). With V trimmed by 5 bases and J by 0 bases, 6 bases remained unmatched. CDR3 nucleotides: TGTGCCAGCAGCAAGAGCGGGAGCCTCTCCTACGAGCAGTACTTC. Translating gives CASSKSGSLSYEQYF. The whole variable domain, filled in from reference TRBV7-9 and TRBJ2-7, reads DTGVSQNPRHKITKRGQNVTFRCDPISEHNRLYWYRQTLGQGPEFLTYFQNEAQLEKSRLLSDRFSAERPKGSFSTLEIQRTEQGDSAMYLCASSKSGSLSYEQYFGPGTRLTVT.

The rearrangement links TRBV9 to TRBJ1-2; D is unclear. The germline V and J ends were trimmed by 4 bases and 4 bases, with 20 bases remaining between them. This CDR3 contains 16 residues. The germline V gene has CDR1 SGDLS and CDR2 YYNGEE. The CDR3 bases are TGTGCCAGCAGCCCCCTAGCCGAGACGTACTCCTATGGCTACACCTTC. It yields the protein CASSPLAETYSYGYTF.

This rearrangement joins TRBV7-2 to TRBJ1-1; D ambiguous. CDR3 length: 16 residues. Germline assignment: CDR1 SGHTA and CDR2 FQGNSA. V was trimmed by 5 bases and J by 0 bases, leaving 16 bases between them. The CDR3 DNA sequence: TGTGCCAGCAGCCCTCAGAAGTCGCTCGTGAACACTGAAGCTTTCTTT. This gives the protein CASSPQKSLVNTEAFF.

The chain uses TRBV21-1 and TRBJ2-7; the table's D call TRBD1 went unverified against the DNA. TRBV21-1 corresponds to a pseudogene. This CDR3 is built from 16 residues. The CDR3 sequence is CASSKVRGQYSYEQYF. DNA for the CDR3: TGTGCCAGCAGCAAAGTCAGGGGGCAGTACTCCTACGAGCAGTACTTC.

The chain has TRBV9 and TRBJ2-3; D is perhaps TRBD1 (5 bases). The germline V and J ends were trimmed by 3 bases and 2 bases, with 13 bases remaining between them. Germline V gene sequence: CDR1 SGDLS, CDR2 YYNGEE. This CDR3 spans 15 amino acids. The CDR3 DNA reads as TGTGCCAGCAGCGGGCGCAGGGCGAACACAGATACGCAGTATTTT. It translates to CASSGRRANTDTQYF.

This clone was detected only a few times. The rearrangement links TRBV6-6 to TRBJ1-3, with D possibly being TRBD1 (5 bases). CDR1 MNHNY and CDR2 SVGAGI come from the germline V gene (reference sequence). The CDR3 loop spans 14 amino acids. Trimming took off 6 bases at V and 1 base at J, with 10 bases between the two ends. The CDR3 loop is CASRLRVSGNTIYF. CDR3 DNA sequence: TGTGCCAGCAGGCTCAGGGTATCTGGAAACACCATATATTTT.

The CDR3 region is CASSPMRGGEELFF. CDR3 in DNA: TGTGCCAGCTCACCAATGCGGGGGGGCGAGGAGCTGTTTTTT. The chain is built from TRBV18 and TRBJ2-2; TRBD2 agrees at 9 bases. Per germline, CDR1 KGHSH and CDR2 LQKENI. J lost 10 bases, V lost 2 bases, and 5 bases had no gene match. The CDR3 has 14 amino acids.

On this clone itself: It is unclear where the CDR3 begins or ends on the DNA, so no DNA is shown, and the CDR3 is as TCRdb lists it. The identical CDR3 is also encoded by other nucleotide sequences in the sample. This chain connects TRBV5-1 to TRBJ2-7; the tabulated D call, TRBD1, remains unverified against the DNA. Germline values: CDR1 SGHRS, CDR2 YFSETQ. The CDR3 adds up to 14 amino acids, both ends counted. This chain's CDR3 is CASSVGTGSFWKYF.

Turning to this clone: The germline gene is not matched at one end of the junction; a read error may be the cause. The rearrangement uses TRBV7-7 and TRBJ2-5, with 9 nucleotides matching TRBD1. This CDR3 spans 16 amino acids. Per the germline V gene, CDR1 is SSHAT and CDR2 is FNYEAQ (reference sequence). The chain's CDR3 is CASSPWTGEGQETQYF. The CDR3 coding sequence is TGTGCTAGCAGCCCATGGACAGGGGAAGGCCAAGAGACCCAGTACTTC. Full variable domain (rest looked up from reference TRBV7-7 and TRBJ2-5): GAGVSQSPRYKVTKRGQDVTLRCDPISSHATLYWYQQALGQGPEFLTYFNYEAQPDKSGLPSDRFSAERPEGSISTLTIQRTEQRDSAMYRCASSPWTGEGQETQYFGPGTRLLVL.

This clone was observed a handful of times. The chain uses TRBV7-9 and TRBJ2-1, with unresolved D. The CDR3 length is 12 residues. Germline-derived CDR1 and CDR2 are SEHNR and FQNEAQ (reference sequence). The V end lost 3 bases, the J end lost 3 bases, and 3 bases lay between the germline ends. The CDR3 protein is CASSFLYNEQFF. The CDR3 DNA sequence: TGTGCCAGCAGCTTCCTCTACAATGAGCAGTTCTTC. Drawing the rest from reference TRBV7-9 and TRBJ2-1, the complete variable domain is DTGVSQNPRHKITKRGQNVTFRCDPISEHNRLYWYRQTLGQGPEFLTYFQNEAQLEKSRLLSDRFSAERPKGSFSTLEIQRTEQGDSAMYLCASSFLYNEQFFGPGTRLTVL.

In regard to this clone: Germline is not matched at one junction end, which may reflect a read error. This chain connects TRBV7-7 to TRBJ2-7; D is possibly TRBD2 (6 bases). Germline CDR1 SSHAT, CDR2 FNYEAQ (reference sequence). There are 14 residues in the CDR3. CDR3 loop: CASSLAGGEAEQYF. The CDR3 DNA reads TGTGCTAGCAGCTTAGCCGGAGGGGAGGCCGAGCAGTACTTC.

This chain connects TRBV5-1 to TRBJ2-1; 16 bases are shared with TRBD2. CDR3 length: 18 residues. V was clipped by 4 bases and J by 1 base; unmatched bases: 5. Germline V lookup: CDR1 SGHRS, CDR2 YFSETQ. CDR3 DNA: TGCGCCAGCAGCCCGGGACTAGCGGGAGGGTTGTCCTACAATGAGCAGTTCTTC. This encodes CASSPGLAGGLSYNEQFF.

This clone came up a few times. The chain joins TRBV29-1 to TRBJ1-1; 8 positions match TRBD1. Germline CDR1 reads SQVTM; CDR2 reads ANQGSEA. The length of the CDR3 is 14 residues. Unmatched junction bases numbered 17, after V lost 6 bases and J lost 11 bases. The CDR3 sequence: CSVVDRATNLGAFF. For the CDR3, the DNA is TGCAGCGTAGTGGACAGGGCGACCAACCTGGGGGCTTTCTTT.

The chain combines TRBV2 with TRBJ2-1; D ambiguous. V lost 5 bases and J lost 2, with 7 bases in between. The germline gives CDR1 SNHLY, CDR2 FYNNEI. The CDR3 contains 13 residues. The CDR3 DNA is TGTGCCAGCAGTACAACAGCCTACAATGAGCAGTTCTTC. This encodes CASSTTAYNEQFF.